Listed here is a single T cell receptor beta chain. Antigen specificity is unknown. Produced via immunoSEQ multiplex PCR; TCRdb's table is partial and in-frame only. The sample records around 66,000 clones, 87% being singletons. The entry originates in a study of OX40 agonist ivuxolimab in advanced cancers. Study as a whole: All patients had ivuxolimab intravenously every 2 weeks at 0.01 to 10 mg/kg. A male proportion of just over 80% was recorded, with mean age approximately 64 years and range roughly 23 to 90. Whole-study findings and limits: At 0.1 to 3.0 mg/kg and by week 6, CD4+ and CD8+ T cells in the blood had expanded clonally.

Patients were excluded for autoimmune disease history or systemic immunosuppression. The CDR3 has 15 residues. The germline CDR1 and CDR2 sequences are SNHLY and FYNNEI. With V trimmed by 5 bases and J by 7 bases, 9 bases remained unmatched. This specimen was CD4+ or CD8+ T cells sorted from blood, taken in a trial of the OX40 agonist ivuxolimab. This clonotype was sampled from an adult with an advanced solid tumor such as melanoma, head and neck, liver or kidney cancer. The rearrangement links TRBV2 to TRBJ1-4, with 8 bases fitting TRBD1. CDR3 in amino acids: CASSQQGGRGEKLFF. CDR3 DNA: TGTGCCAGCAGTCAACAGGGGGGTAGGGGTGAAAAACTGTTTTTT. The full variable domain, in which reference TRBV2 and TRBJ1-4 provide the parts outside the CDR3, is EPEVTQTPSHQVTQMGQEVILRCVPISNHLYFYWYRQILGQKVEFLVSFYNNEISEKSEIFDDQFSVERPDGSNFTLKIRSTKLEDSAMYFCASSQQGGRGEKLFFGSGTQLSVL.